The TCR beta chain described here comes from a study of radiation and T cells in renal cell carcinoma (TCRdb year 2020). Regarding the complete study: Samples came from a clinical trial, in which primary renal cell carcinomas received 15 Gy stereotactic body radiation therapy followed by nephrectomy 4 weeks later. Across all 50 or so samples, several million unique CDR3 nucleotide sequences encoding 2.5 million to 3 million unique CDR3 amino acid sequences were identified. TCR beta sequencing covered 50 to 55 samples in total, comprising roughly 26 tumors and about 27 peripheral blood samples.

This clone was found a few times. There is no known antigen for this receptor. Qualities for individual bases were not recorded, and no much larger clone is one base off. TCR beta libraries were generated from genomic DNA with the immunoSEQ kit, following the manufacturer's recommendations. Library preparation used a first multiplex PCR with proprietary primers, then a second PCR adding unique barcodes, with bead cleanups after each round. A kit-provided positive control reaction and a negative control reaction were included in every sample batch. The final libraries were assessed on an Agilent 4200 TapeStation D1000 ScreenTape, pooled by volume, and quantified by qPCR. Sequencing ran on an Illumina NextSeq500 with a MidOutput 150-cycle cartridge, using 156 Read1 and 15 Index1 cycles with kit custom primers. The pooled library was loaded at 0.9 to 1 pM with a 20% PhiX control spike-in. The authors' pipeline ran thus. Vendor-processed data were analyzed in R, with a clonotype defined as all T cells sharing the same CDR3 nucleotide sequence. In the clone abundance analyses, frequencies in each sample were normalized to that sample's 10,000 most abundant clones. Public T cell clones, which averaged fewer than five per sample, were removed prior to analysis. An abundance difference of at least 32-fold between compartments was the criterion for calling clonotypes tumor-enriched or baseline blood-enriched. A beta-binomial differential abundance model was used to identify clonotypes that were expanded or contracted between blood time points. Similarity between tumor and blood repertoires was quantified using the Baroni-Urbani and Buser coefficient, and groups were compared with two-tailed Wilcoxon tests in R. In TCRdb, the immuneACCESS table is reduced to in-frame sequences with V and J assigned. These tables do not hold every clone; where another copy was compared, an unresolved V gene accounts for under half, and the others remain unexplained. D and trimming come from the DNA, and the V and J calls and clone size come from that table. This sample comprises some 130,000 clones, about 81% of them detected only once. The top ten hold about 1.9% of the sample.

The sample's time point label, in plain terms: blood 2 weeks post-SBRT. This specimen's treatment or condition label, per the study, means: 15 Gy SBRT to primary tumor, nephrectomy 4 weeks later. To follow tumor-enriched clonotypes, serial peripheral blood was collected from radiation-treated patients at baseline and at 2 weeks and 4 weeks after SBRT. Every patient's renal cell carcinoma showed clear cell pathology. Genomic DNA for TCR sequencing was prepared using the QIAamp DNA Blood Mini Kit (Qiagen). Samples were included in the analyses only if all quality control checks were passed. What the study reported, not specific to this receptor: An increase in top tumor clonotypes in blood was observed from baseline to 2 weeks post-radiation, followed by contraction by 4 weeks, which was taken to suggest transient expansion of tumor-resident clones. No pretreatment tumor biopsies were available, so the baseline intratumoral presence of clonotypes could not be determined. Changes in the blood repertoire were not tracked past 4 weeks after treatment. Because the trial had a single-armed design, the trial could not examine how radiation dose or scheduling affected the TCR repertoire.

Via the germline V gene, CDR1 is MNHNS and CDR2 SASEGT. From cysteine to phenylalanine, the CDR3 is 14 amino acids long. Only the CDR3 portion is preserved as DNA: 42 bases, with reading frame beginning at the first base. V is trimmed back by 3 bases and J by 6 bases, and the junction contains 2 bases that no gene match accounts for. The V and J genes are TRBV6-1 and TRBJ1-6, and 7 junctional nucleotides match TRBD1. The sequences come from blood, collected from a patient whose treatment included radiotherapy and nephrectomy. The sequence derives from a woman aged 60-70 years with renal cell carcinoma. DNA sequence: TGTGCCAGCAGTGAGGGGACAGCTAATTCACCCCTCCACTTT. This is translated as CASSEGTANSPLHF.